Sequencing of this T cell receptor beta chain was carried out in a study of blood T cell repertoires in COVID-19 (dated by TCRdb to the early 2020s). For the study in its entirety: The collaborator samples originated in the United States, Italy and Spain and spanned the acute and convalescent phases of COVID-19. The prospective study material was composed of cDNA or gDNA derived from T cells, B-cell-depleted T cells, or PBMCs. Deeply sampled blood TCRbeta repertoires from subjects exposed to, actively infected with, or recovered from COVID-19 were included in the dataset. The repertoires were made available in a free public database intended to serve as a resource for research on the immune response to SARS-CoV-2. The samples were drawn from two sources: the first 160 participants of the ongoing ImmuneRACE study, and 1,254 subjects contributed by 6 global collaborators. Nearly every sample came with metadata listing a de-identified subject ID, COVID-19 status, age in years and sex. Where HLA class I and class II types were available, the types were taken from metadata supplied by the sample provider, not from assay-based typing. Summary of the overall study and its limitations: The quantity of clinical and demographic metadata differed by source and by participant and was supplied without curation.

Counted from cysteine to phenylalanine, this CDR3 has 14 amino acids. CDR3 DNA is the only sequence kept; it has 42 bases, read in frame from the first base. Trimming accounts for 5 bases at V and 4 bases at J, while the number of junction bases matched to no gene is 4. The germline V gene gives CDR1 as SGHVS and CDR2 as FQNEAQ. Whole blood was collected in K2EDTA tubes by collaborating institutions according to the institutions' own protocols. For TCRbeta analysis, collaborators shipped samples in one of three forms: frozen whole blood, isolated PBMCs, or DNA extracted from either of those sample types. TCRbeta CDR3 regions were amplified from genomic DNA by means of the immunoSEQ Assay, a bias-controlled multiplex PCR. The original pipeline was this. Nucleated cell counts per sample were estimated from amplification of reference gene primers within the assay. To quantify the absolute abundance of each unique TCRbeta CDR3 rearrangement, sequence reads were collapsed and filtered. For each sample, productive Simpson clonality was calculated as the square root of Simpson's diversity index across productive rearrangements. TCRdb took this table from immuneACCESS and kept in-frame rearrangements with V and J called. Such tables lack part of the clones; where checked against another copy, unresolved V genes explain under half of the gap, and the rest is unexplained. V, J and clone size derive from that table, while D and trimming were established from the DNA sequence. In all, the sample holds 120,000 or so clones, and over 75% of those were seen once. The ten largest make up approximately 1.1% of the sample.

Concerning this clone itself: The antigen it recognizes is unknown. The input lacks base qualities; no much larger clone sits a single base away.

Sequencing was done on a sample of peripheral blood. The receptor's source is a woman older than 75 with acute or convalescent COVID-19. The receptor chain draws on TRBV7-8 and TRBJ2-5; 10 nucleotides in the junction match TRBD1. The DNA reads TGTGCCAGCAGCGACAGGGGGCGAATAGAGACCCAGTACTTC. Its translation reads: CASSDRGRIETQYF.